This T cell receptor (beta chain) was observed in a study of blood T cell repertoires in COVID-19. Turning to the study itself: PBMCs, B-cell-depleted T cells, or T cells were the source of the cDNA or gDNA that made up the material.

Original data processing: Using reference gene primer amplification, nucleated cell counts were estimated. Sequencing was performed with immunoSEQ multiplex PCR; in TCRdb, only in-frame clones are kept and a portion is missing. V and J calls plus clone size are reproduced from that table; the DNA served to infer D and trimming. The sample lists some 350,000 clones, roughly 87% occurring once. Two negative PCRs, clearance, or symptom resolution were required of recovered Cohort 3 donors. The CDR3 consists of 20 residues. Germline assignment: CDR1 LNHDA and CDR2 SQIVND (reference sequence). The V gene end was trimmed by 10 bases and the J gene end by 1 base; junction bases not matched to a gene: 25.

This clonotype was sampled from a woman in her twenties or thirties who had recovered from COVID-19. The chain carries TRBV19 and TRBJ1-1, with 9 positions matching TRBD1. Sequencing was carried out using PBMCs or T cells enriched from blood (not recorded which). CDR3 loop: CAKDTGTGNLTLSSNTEAFF. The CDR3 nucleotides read TGTGCCAAGGACACGGGGACAGGGAACCTTACTCTCAGTTCGAACACTGAAGCTTTCTTT.